The 6 T cell receptor beta chains presented below share a single source sample, sequenced in a study of metastatic and nonmetastatic thyroid tumors. Using MiXCR, TCRdb re-called clones from the PCR reads. In the table there are 43,000 or so clones, less than 5% of which are singletons. Patients underwent thyroid surgery, and none had received any treatment before it. Source material: blood. These receptors all stem from a female donor with papillary thyroid cancer or a benign thyroid nodule (not recorded which). Some clones in this sample may be carry-over from other donors' samples.

This clone was seen a handful of times. The chain employs TRBV30 and TRBJ2-4; possibly TRBD2 for D (6 bases). The CDR3 totals 13 residues. CDR1 is GTSNPN and CDR2 is SVGIG in the germline V gene (reference sequence). V gave up 3 bases and J gave up 6 bases, with 12 bases separating them. CDR3 in DNA: TGTGCCTGGAGCACCTACGGGGGAAACATTCAGTACTTC. As protein: CAWSTYGGNIQYF.

This clone has ten or more counts. The gene calls are TRBV27 and TRBJ2-3; 7 positions match TRBD2. This CDR3 comprises 19 residues. Germline assignment: CDR1 MNHEY and CDR2 SMNVEV (reference sequence). V gave up 6 bases and J gave up 0 bases; unmatched junction bases: 18. The CDR3: CASRPEVASGDASTDTQYF. CDR3 bases: TGTGCCAGCAGGCCAGAGGTGGCTAGCGGTGATGCTAGCACAGATACGCAGTATTTT.

This clone was recorded many times. The chain uses TRBV30 and TRBJ1-2; the D gene is possibly TRBD1 (5 bases). This CDR3 contains 14 residues. The germline V gene encodes CDR1 GTSNPN and CDR2 SVGIG (reference sequence). Trimming stripped 2 bases from V and 4 bases from J, with 14 bases between. CDR3 DNA sequence: TGTGCCTGGAGTCTCTTCGGGGCTGGCTATGGCTACACCTTC. This gives the protein CAWSLFGAGYGYTF.

This clone has at least ten counts. The chain is built from TRBV12-3 or TRBV12-4 and TRBJ2-5, with 8 bases lining up with TRBD1. This CDR3 is 14 amino acids long. V lost 6 bases to trimming and J lost 5 bases; unmatched junction nucleotides: 8. CDR3 protein: CASSSGTGGETQYF. The CDR3 nucleotides are TGTGCCAGCAGCTCCGGGACAGGCGGGGAGACCCAGTACTTC.

This clone showed up just a few times. The rearrangement uses TRBV6-1 and TRBJ2-3; maybe TRBD1 (6 bases). Germline V CDR1 and CDR2: MNHNS, SASEGT. The CDR3 is 14 amino acids. V lost 7 bases and J 3 bases, leaving 14 bases between the germline ends. The CDR3 is CASMGRGWTDTQYF. The CDR3 coding sequence is TGTGCCAGCATGGGCAGGGGATGGACAGATACGCAGTATTTT.

This rearrangement joins TRBV6-5 to TRBJ2-7; D may be TRBD1 (5 bases). Per the germline V gene, CDR1 is MNHEY and CDR2 is SVGAGI. The CDR3 extends over 15 amino acids. Trimming cost V 5 bases and J 0 bases, with 14 bases left between them. CDR3 protein: CASSNHEQVSYEQYF. The CDR3 DNA sequence: TGTGCCAGCAGTAACCACGAACAGGTCTCCTACGAGCAGTACTTC.